This T cell receptor (beta chain) was documented in a study of T and B cells in COVID-19 patients. Across the study: Active-infection patients were older, median roughly 67 years, than recovered patients, median about 37 years. Of about 20 active-infection patients, 12 were critically ill with mechanical ventilation or extracorporeal membrane oxygenation.

From blood, roughly 250-500 ng of genomic DNA served as TRB template. General observations from the study: Patients with COVID-19 reportedly showed strongly skewed T cell receptor beta variable and joining gene usage. Exclusive to the recovered cohort were some 2,500 TCR clusters, over 25 of them with low generation probability.

CDR1 is KGHSH and CDR2 is LQKENI in the germline V gene. The V segment lost 2 bases and the J segment 6 bases; nucleotides outside the gene matches: 10. This CDR3 spans 16 amino acids. As to this clonotype: Antigen: not known.

Multiplex PCR with BIOMED2 TRB-A/B primer pools amplified TRB rearrangements. One entry per CDR3 protein results from TCRdb running MiXCR on the multiplex PCR reads. This sample has some 13,000 distinct CDR3 sequences, with about 25% found just once. Sample: blood. The J gene is TRBJ2-3, the V gene TRBV18; 8 bases agree with TRBD2. The receptor comes from a human donor who had recovered from COVID-19. CDR3 nucleotides: TGTGCCAGCTCACCATATCAACTAGCGGAAGCGGATACGCAGTATTTT. This sequence encodes CASSPYQLAEADTQYF.